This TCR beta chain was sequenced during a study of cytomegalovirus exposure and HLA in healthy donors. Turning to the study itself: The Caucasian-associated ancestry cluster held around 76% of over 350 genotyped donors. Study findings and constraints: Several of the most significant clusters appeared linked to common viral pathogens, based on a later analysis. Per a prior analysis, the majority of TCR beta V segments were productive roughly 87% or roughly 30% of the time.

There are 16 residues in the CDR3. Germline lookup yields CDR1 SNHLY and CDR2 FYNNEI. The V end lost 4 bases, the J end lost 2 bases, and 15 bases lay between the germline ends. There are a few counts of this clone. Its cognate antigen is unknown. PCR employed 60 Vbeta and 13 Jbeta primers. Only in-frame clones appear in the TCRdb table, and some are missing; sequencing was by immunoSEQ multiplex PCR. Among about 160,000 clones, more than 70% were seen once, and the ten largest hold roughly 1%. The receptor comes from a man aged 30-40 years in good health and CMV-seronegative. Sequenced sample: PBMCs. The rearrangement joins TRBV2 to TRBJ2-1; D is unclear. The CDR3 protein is CASSVLLVTTYNEQFF. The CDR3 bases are TGTGCCAGCAGTGTCCTACTCGTAACTACCTACAATGAGCAGTTCTTC.